The 32 T cell receptor beta chains listed next were all sequenced from one sample in a study of blood T cells in healthy people across ages. PCR was performed a second time for about 6 to 11 cycles using a sample-barcoded 5' primer and a J-beta primer mix. One entry per CDR3 protein results from TCRdb running MiXCR on the 5' RACE reads. The data hold more than 700,000 distinct CDR3 sequences, with roughly 50% observed a single time. What was sequenced was blood. The receptor source for this set is an elderly man in good health.

Details on this clonotype: One end of the junction is discordant with germline, which a read error may explain. The chain is built from TRBV5-1 and TRBJ2-5; TRBD1 or TRBD2 may be the D gene (6 bases each). This CDR3 has 15 residues. Looked up from germline, CDR1 is SGHRS and CDR2 is YFSETQ. CDR3 loop: CASSAGVGGQGTQYF. For the CDR3, the DNA is TGCGCCAGCAGCGCTGGAGTCGGGGGCCAAGGGACCCAGTACTTC. The full variable domain, rest sourced from reference TRBV5-1 and TRBJ2-5, is KAGVTQTPRYLIKTRGQQVTLSCSPISGHRSVSWYQQTPGQGLQFLFEYFSETQRNKGNFPGRFSGRQFSNSRSEMNVSTLELGDSALYLCASSAGVGGQGTQYFGPGTRLLVL.

V gene TRBV5-6 combines with J gene TRBJ2-3; TRBD2 matches 7 bases. The junction had 10 bases not matched to a gene; V was cut back by 4 bases and J by 2 bases. Germline CDR1 is SGHDT and CDR2 is YYEEEE. There are 16 residues in the CDR3. The CDR3 DNA sequence: TGTGCCAGCAGCCTGTTGGCCCAGCGGGACACAGATACGCAGTATTTT. Translated: CASSLLAQRDTDTQYF.

This clonotype was detected a few times. The gene calls are TRBV5-4 and TRBJ2-7; 8 bases fit TRBD2. This CDR3 is built from 15 residues. CDR1 SGHNT and CDR2 YYREEE come from the germline V gene (reference sequence). V lost 0 bases to trimming and J lost 3 bases; unmatched junction nucleotides: 5. The CDR3 spells CASSLAGGELYEQYF. CDR3 nucleotides: TGTGCCAGCAGCTTGGCCGGGGGGGAGCTCTACGAGCAGTACTTC.

A note on this clonotype: A much larger clone is a single base away; this may be a read error. This chain connects TRBV7-3 to TRBJ2-7, with a tentative D call TRBD1 (6 bases). Germline V gene sequence: CDR1 SGHTA, CDR2 FQGTGA. The CDR3 is made up of 15 amino acids. The CDR3 nucleotides are TGTGCCAGCAGCTTAAGTGTACAGGGCTCCGACGAGCAGTACTTC. Residues: CASSLSVQGSDEQYF. Drawing the rest from reference TRBV7-3 and TRBJ2-7, the complete variable domain is GAGVSQTPSNKVTEKGKYVELRCDPISGHTALYWYRQSLGQGPEFLIYFQGTGAADDSGLPNDRFFAVRPEGSVSTLKIQRTERGDSAVYLCASSLSVQGSDEQYFGPGTRLTVT.

This clonotype was counted between two and nine times. This chain links TRBV29-1 with TRBJ2-7, with D hard to call. The CDR3 is made up of 11 amino acids. V lost 4 bases and J lost 7, with 11 bases in between. CDR1 and CDR2 (germline): SQVTM, ANQGSEA. The CDR3: CSVGGVREQYF. The CDR3 DNA follows: TGCAGCGTTGGTGGAGTCCGGGAGCAGTACTTC.

The chain couples TRBV24-1 to TRBJ2-4, with D hard to call. The ends were cut back, 4 bases at V and 2 bases at J, with 8 bases in the middle. The CDR3 length is 14 residues. Germline-derived CDR1 and CDR2 are KGHDR and SFDVKD. The CDR3 region is CATSDAGTKNIQYF. As DNA, the CDR3 is TGTGCCACCAGTGACGCTGGGACCAAAAACATTCAGTACTTC.

Points on this clonotype: With a much larger clone just one base away, this may be a read error. The genes are TRBV12-3 or TRBV12-4 and TRBJ1-5, with 9 positions matching TRBD1. This CDR3 region has 15 residues. The chain's CDR3 is CASSPGTGFGQPRHF. DNA of the CDR3: TGTGCCAGCAGTCCCGGGACAGGGTTTGGGCAGCCCCGGCATTTT.

V gene TRBV24-1 combines with J gene TRBJ2-1; possible D gene TRBD2, 5 bases. The V gene lost 3 bases and the J gene lost 5 bases, with 16 bases spanning the gap. CDR1 and CDR2 from the germline V gene are KGHDR and SFDVKD. The CDR3 runs to 16 residues. The CDR3 DNA follows: TGTGCCACCAGTGATCCTTTTGTCCCGGGAAACAATGAGCAGTTCTTC. Protein sequence: CATSDPFVPGNNEQFF.

V usage is TRBV9 and J usage is TRBJ2-7; 7 bases map to TRBD1. Germline CDR1 SGDLS, CDR2 YYNGEE. The J segment lost 5 bases and the V segment lost 3 bases, leaving 20 bases of the junction unmatched. The CDR3 is 18 amino acids. CDR3: CASSARGGETGTRNEQYF. The DNA of the CDR3 is TGTGCCAGCAGCGCCCGCGGCGGCGAGACAGGGACACGCAACGAGCAGTACTTC.

V usage is TRBV23-1 and J usage is TRBJ2-2, with a tentative D call TRBD2 (6 bases). TRBV23-1 is filed as an ORF, its function uncertain. V lost 8 bases and J lost 7, with 20 bases in between. The CDR3 contains 15 residues. The CDR3 DNA reads TGCGCCAGCTTCTTTAGCGGAGAGCAGAACGGGGAGCTGTTTTTT. Translation: CASFFSGEQNGELFF.

The rearrangement links TRBV7-2 to TRBJ2-7; D is unresolved. CDR3 length: 14 residues. Trimming took off 1 base at V and 1 base at J, with 8 bases between the two ends. Germline CDR1 reads SGHTA; CDR2 reads FQGNSA. Here the CDR3 reads CASSLDGRSYEQYF. DNA for the CDR3: TGTGCCAGCAGCTTAGATGGAAGATCCTACGAGCAGTACTTC.

The V call is TRBV7-2, the J call TRBJ2-1, with TRBD1 as a possible D gene (6 bases). Germline V lookup: CDR1 SGHTA, CDR2 FQGNSA. The CDR3 runs 16 residues. V was shortened by 1 base and J by 10 bases, with 20 bases between the two germline ends. The CDR3, as DNA: TGTGCCAGCAGCTTAGGACAAACAGGGTTGACCTACGAGCAGTTCTTC. Translating it yields CASSLGQTGLTYEQFF. Together with reference TRBV7-2 and TRBJ2-1, the CDR3 gives the full variable domain: GAGVSQSPSNKVTEKGKDVELRCDPISGHTALYWYRQSLGQGLEFLIYFQGNSAPDKSGLPSDRFSAERTGGSVSTLTIQRTQQEDSAVYLCASSLGQTGLTYEQFFGPGTRLTVL.

The V and J genes are TRBV7-9 and TRBJ2-7, with 8 bases identical to TRBD1. CDR1 and CDR2 (germline): SEHNR, FQNEAQ (reference sequence). The CDR3 loop spans 15 amino acids. V was clipped by 1 base and J by 7 bases; unmatched bases: 9. As DNA, the CDR3 is TGTGCCAGCAGCTTAGGGTCGCAGGGGGCGAATGAGCAGTACTTC. Protein product: CASSLGSQGANEQYF.

The genes are TRBV5-1 and TRBJ2-1; 7 positions match TRBD2. This CDR3 spans 15 amino acids. In germline, CDR1 is SGHRS, CDR2 YFSETQ. Losses at the gene ends were 4 bases for V and 7 bases for J; bases not matched to a gene: 11. CDR3: CASSPTSFSRNEQFF. Written as DNA, the CDR3 is TGCGCCAGCAGCCCGACTAGCTTCTCGCGAAATGAGCAGTTCTTC.

This chain joins TRBV6-5 and TRBJ1-1, with TRBD1 matching 8 bases. The CDR3 is made up of 15 amino acids. Germline V gene sequence: CDR1 MNHEY, CDR2 SVGAGI. V dropped 5 bases and J dropped 0; count of bases not matched to a gene: 5. The CDR3 DNA sequence: TGTGCCAGCAGTCACGGACAGGGACTGAACACTGAAGCTTTCTTT. The encoded protein is CASSHGQGLNTEAFF.

V usage is TRBV20-1 and J usage is TRBJ2-3; D could derive from TRBD1 or TRBD2 (5 bases each). This CDR3 contains 14 residues. The ends were cut back, 6 bases at V and 1 base at J, with 14 bases in the middle. CDR1 is DFQATT, CDR2 SNEGSKA, per germline (reference sequence). The CDR3, as DNA: TGCAGTGCCGGTGGTGAGGGACGCACAGATACGCAGTATTTT. Residues: CSAGGEGRTDTQYF.

The chain is built from TRBV14 and TRBJ2-5; D not certain. Per the germline V gene, CDR1 is SGHDN and CDR2 is FVKESK. CDR3 length: 14 residues. Trimming cost V 4 bases and J 1 base, with 10 bases left between them. The CDR3 DNA is TGTGCCAGCAGCCCTAGGGTCCTCCAAGAGACCCAGTACTTC. This encodes CASSPRVLQETQYF.

This rearrangement joins TRBV10-3 to TRBJ2-1; TRBD1 is a possible D gene (5 bases). V lost 2 bases to trimming and J lost 8 bases, with 13 bases between them. The CDR3 contains 14 residues. Germline V gene sequence: CDR1 ENHRY, CDR2 SYGVKD. The CDR3 is CAISEGAPSDEQFF. The DNA for the CDR3 is TGTGCCATCAGTGAGGGGGCCCCGTCGGATGAGCAGTTCTTC.

This clonotype occurred a few times. One end of the junction fails to match germline, which may point to a read error. The CDR3 bases are TGTGCCAGTCTCCGGAAGGGCACGGATACGCAGTATTTT. It is translated as CASLRKGTDTQYF. The chain uses TRBV11-1 and TRBJ2-3, with unresolved D. Germline V gene lookup returns CDR1 SGHAT and CDR2 FQDESV (reference sequence). The CDR3 totals 13 residues.

The chain recombines TRBV11-1 with TRBJ2-2; 10 bases agree with TRBD1. Germline V lookup: CDR1 SGHAT, CDR2 FQDESV (reference sequence). The CDR3 runs to 17 residues. With 3 bases clipped from V and 3 bases from J, the junction kept 7 bases outside the gene matches. The CDR3 nucleotides read TGTGCCAGCAGCTTGCCCGGGACAGGGGAGTACACCGGGGAGCTGTTTTTT. It specifies CASSLPGTGEYTGELFF.

The chain uses TRBV11-2 and TRBJ2-7, with unresolved D. V was cut by 4 bases and J by 2 bases, with 12 bases left in between. Looked up from germline, CDR1 is SGHAT and CDR2 is FQNNGV. CDR3 length: 14 amino acids. This chain's CDR3 is CASSSNRKPYEQYF. The CDR3 coding sequence is TGTGCCAGCAGCTCCAATCGGAAGCCCTACGAGCAGTACTTC. The variable domain in full, with the rest retrieved from reference TRBV11-2 and TRBJ2-7, is EAGVAQSPRYKIIEKRQSVAFWCNPISGHATLYWYQQILGQGPKLLIQFQNNGVVDDSQLPKDRFSAERLKGVDSTLKIQPAKLEDSAVYLCASSSNRKPYEQYFGPGTRLTVT.

The genes are TRBV2 and TRBJ2-7, with a weak D call TRBD2 (5 bases). V was shortened by 7 bases and J by 7 bases, with 14 bases between the two germline ends. In germline, CDR1 is SNHLY, CDR2 FYNNEI. CDR3 size: 12 residues. In DNA form, the CDR3 reads TGTGCCAGCACCCCGGGGTGGGGAGAGCAGTACTTC. This sequence encodes CASTPGWGEQYF.

This chain joins TRBV2 and TRBJ2-5; D gene ambiguous. The germline V gene has CDR1 SNHLY and CDR2 FYNNEI. Trimming took off 2 bases at V and 7 bases at J, with 5 bases between the two ends. The CDR3 totals 11 residues. CDR3 in amino acids: CASSERRTQYF. The CDR3, as DNA: TGTGCCAGCAGTGAAAGAAGGACCCAGTACTTC.

This clonotype was found a few times. The genes are TRBV11-2 and TRBJ2-3; TRBD1 is a possible D gene (6 bases). V was clipped by 2 bases and J by 5 bases, with 14 bases between them. This CDR3 spans 15 amino acids. Germline CDR1 SGHAT, CDR2 FQNNGV. CDR3 nucleotide sequence: TGTGCCAGCAGCTTAAGGGTACAGGGTGGAGATACGCAGTATTTT. Amino acids: CASSLRVQGGDTQYF.

This clonotype has only a few counts. The chain uses TRBV5-1 and TRBJ2-5; 7 bases line up with TRBD1. The germline gives CDR1 SGHRS, CDR2 YFSETQ. The CDR3 is 14 residues long. The J segment lost 5 bases and the V segment lost 4 bases, leaving 8 bases of the junction unmatched. The CDR3 sequence is CASSLGTAKETQYF. The CDR3 DNA follows: TGCGCCAGCAGCCTTGGGACAGCTAAGGAGACCCAGTACTTC.

The chain joins TRBV6-5 to TRBJ2-2; D assignment may be TRBD1 or TRBD2 (5 bases each). Looked up from germline, CDR1 is MNHEY and CDR2 is SVGAGI. CDR3 size: 13 residues. V lost 2 bases, J lost 4 bases, and 5 bases lay in between. The CDR3 is CASSYGGTGELFF. The CDR3 DNA reads as TGTGCCAGCAGTTACGGGGGCACCGGGGAGCTGTTTTTT.

The rearrangement uses TRBV20-1 and TRBJ2-7; TRBD2 agrees at 10 bases. Germline lookup yields CDR1 DFQATT and CDR2 SNEGSKA (reference sequence). Losses at the gene ends were 3 bases for V and 2 bases for J; bases not matched to a gene: 4. CDR3 length: 14 amino acids. CDR3 region: CSARAAGGPYEQYF. The CDR3 bases are TGCAGTGCTAGGGCAGCGGGAGGGCCCTACGAGCAGTACTTC.

In its sample, this clonotype was seen a few times. This chain connects TRBV27 to TRBJ2-7, with 14 bases lining up with TRBD2. Germline CDR1 MNHEY, CDR2 SMNVEV (reference sequence). This CDR3 contains 16 residues. The V segment lost 5 bases and the J segment 9 bases; nucleotides outside the gene matches: 12. The DNA of the CDR3 is TGTGCCAGCAGTCCGCGGACTAGCGGGAGGAAATTATGGCAGTACTTC. Amino acids: CASSPRTSGRKLWQYF.

This chain links TRBV21-1 with TRBJ2-1. TRBV21-1 is a recognized pseudogene. The CDR3 loop spans 12 amino acids. The CDR3 nucleotides read TGTGCCCGAGGTGTAGGGTCTAATGAGCAGTTCTTC. This sequence encodes CARGVGSNEQFF.

This clonotype has only one observation. The chain joins TRBV2 to TRBJ1-1; D might be TRBD1 (6 bases). Germline V CDR1 and CDR2: SNHLY, FYNNEI. The V and J ends lost 8 bases and 0 bases respectively, with 10 bases between them. The CDR3 spans 13 residues. The CDR3: CASQGFMNTEAFF. The CDR3 nucleotides are TGTGCCAGCCAGGGGTTCATGAACACTGAAGCTTTCTTT.

The V and J genes are TRBV9 and TRBJ2-5; D not certain. The closer fit of TRBJ2-7 to the DNA end suggests the J call may be wrong. The CDR3 is 15 residues long. Germline V gene lookup returns CDR1 SGDLS and CDR2 YYNGEE. The CDR3 spells CASSPHGLGSYEQYF. The CDR3 DNA reads as TGTGCCAGCAGCCCCCACGGATTAGGCTCCTACGAGCAGTACTTC.

This clonotype was detected once. The V gene is TRBV28, the J gene TRBJ2-3; D is ambiguous. CDR3 length: 14 amino acids. Trimming took off 1 base at V and 14 bases at J, with 19 bases between the two ends. Germline V lookup: CDR1 MDHEN, CDR2 SYDVKM. In DNA form, the CDR3 reads TGTGCCAGCAGTTTATACCCTCCTCTGGGATACGCGTATTTT. Its protein product is CASSLYPPLGYAYF.